These 29 T cell receptor beta chains were sequenced from one sample in a study of blood T cells in healthy people across ages. A second roughly 6 to 11 cycle PCR used barcoded and J-beta primers. From the 5' RACE reads, TCRdb called clonotypes with MiXCR, one entry per CDR3 protein. The sample holds roughly 800,000 distinct CDR3 sequences, 35% to 40% seen once. The sequenced sample consisted of blood. These receptors were taken from a man younger than 35 in good health.

The chain joins TRBV12-3 or TRBV12-4 to TRBJ2-5, with D possibly matching TRBD2 (6 bases). Trimming took off 6 bases at V and 5 bases at J, with 16 bases between the two ends. This CDR3 has 14 amino acids. CDR3 amino acids: CASRPMGGVETQYF. In DNA, the CDR3 is TGTGCCAGCAGACCCATGGGGGGAGTGGAGACCCAGTACTTC.

The rearrangement joins TRBV4-3 to TRBJ1-1; 11 bases line up with TRBD1. Trimming took 6 bases from V and 1 from J; bases not matched to a gene: 4. Germline CDR1 is LGHNA and CDR2 is YSLEER. The CDR3 loop spans 15 amino acids. The CDR3 DNA reads as TGCGCCAGCAGTGCCGGGACAGGGGGGAACACTGAAGCTTTCTTT. Its protein is CASSAGTGGNTEAFF.

The chain carries TRBV20-1 and TRBJ2-1; 7 bases agree with TRBD1. Germline lookup yields CDR1 DFQATT and CDR2 SNEGSKA (reference sequence). CDR3 length: 14 residues. J lost 0 bases, V lost 6 bases, and 5 bases had no gene match. Here the CDR3 reads CSASGQHSYNEQFF. CDR3 in DNA: TGCAGTGCCTCGGGACAGCACTCCTACAATGAGCAGTTCTTC.

This clonotype was counted between two and nine times. V usage is TRBV7-8 and J usage is TRBJ2-7; TRBD1 is a possible D gene (5 bases). Germline CDR1 reads SGHVS; CDR2 reads FQNEAQ. The CDR3 sequence is 12 residues long. V was cut by 5 bases and J by 5 bases, with 10 bases left in between. The CDR3 nucleotides are TGTGCCAGCAGCGTGACAGTTAACGAGCAGTACTTC. This encodes CASSVTVNEQYF.

This clonotype has at least ten counts. The V call is TRBV4-3, the J call TRBJ2-1; the match to TRBD2 covers 7 bases. The length of the CDR3 is 19 residues. The J segment lost 0 bases and the V segment lost 0 bases, leaving 11 bases of the junction unmatched. CDR1 and CDR2 from the germline V gene are LGHNA and YSLEER. CDR3 nucleotide sequence: TGCGCCAGCAGCCAAGATCCAGCGGGGACCCACAGCTCCTACAATGAGCAGTTCTTC. Translation: CASSQDPAGTHSSYNEQFF.

A few counts support this clonotype. The CDR3 DNA reads TGCGCCAGCAGCCCCGCCCGGGACTCATTCGTCTACACCTTC. As protein: CASSPARDSFVYTF. This rearrangement joins TRBV4-1 to TRBJ1-2, with a tentative D call TRBD1 (5 bases). The CDR3 consists of 14 residues. The ends were cut back, 4 bases at V and 10 bases at J, with 19 bases in the middle. Germline V lookup: CDR1 MGHRA, CDR2 YSYEKL.

The sample holds a few counts of this clonotype. V and J are TRBV12-3 or TRBV12-4 and TRBJ2-7; D is undetermined. The V and J ends lost 8 bases and 7 bases respectively, with 18 bases between them. The CDR3 covers 13 residues. The DNA of the CDR3 is TGTGCCAGCTCCCCTGGCCCCGCGATTGAGCAGTACTTC. This translates into CASSPGPAIEQYF.

In this sample, this clonotype turned up a few times. V and J are TRBV7-2 and TRBJ1-1, with D unresolved. V dropped 4 bases and J dropped 0 bases, with 9 bases sitting between them. CDR1 and CDR2 (germline): SGHTA, FQGNSA. CDR3 length: 14 amino acids. The CDR3 DNA sequence: TGTGCCAGCAGCTCCCAACACCTGAACACTGAAGCTTTCTTT. Translated, it gives CASSSQHLNTEAFF.

This clonotype was detected only a few times. The rearrangement uses TRBV12-3 or TRBV12-4 and TRBJ2-5, with D possibly TRBD1 on 5 matching bases. The CDR3 totals 14 residues. Trimming removed 3 bases at V and 5 bases at J, with 13 bases between. The CDR3 region is CASSLDQGMETQYF. The CDR3 DNA reads as TGTGCCAGCAGTTTGGACCAGGGTATGGAGACCCAGTACTTC.

This chain connects TRBV2 to TRBJ1-6; D gene uncertain. V lost 3 bases and J 14 bases, leaving 5 bases between the germline ends. The CDR3 length is 10 residues. Germline V gene data show CDR1 as SNHLY and CDR2 as FYNNEI. This CDR3 reads CASSDPTLHF. CDR3 coding DNA: TGTGCCAGCAGTGACCCAACCCTCCACTTT.

J is TRBJ2-3 and V is TRBV6-4; TRBD2 matches at 7 bases. The CDR3 sequence is 14 residues long. After removal of 4 bases from V and 0 bases from J, the junction contained 1 base not matched to a gene. Germline-derived CDR1 and CDR2 are MRHNA and SNTAGT. CDR3 region: CASSGEGSTDTQYF. The DNA for the CDR3 is TGTGCCAGCAGTGGGGAGGGCAGCACAGATACGCAGTATTTT.

There are many counts of this clonotype. The chain joins TRBV12-3 or TRBV12-4 to TRBJ2-1; possible D gene TRBD1, 6 bases. CDR3 size: 12 residues. The V and J ends lost 6 bases and 13 bases respectively, with 16 bases between them. The CDR3 spells CASRLTGTSQFF. The CDR3 coding sequence is TGTGCCAGCAGATTAACCGGGACATCTCAGTTCTTC.

The J gene is TRBJ2-1, the V gene TRBV7-9; D gene uncertain. Per germline, CDR1 SEHNR and CDR2 FQNEAQ (reference sequence). Trimming left V 5 bases short and J 9 bases short, with 11 bases between. The CDR3 totals 12 residues. The CDR3 is CASSLKAREQFF. In DNA, the CDR3 is TGTGCCAGCAGCCTAAAAGCGCGTGAGCAGTTCTTC. Filled out from reference TRBV7-9 and TRBJ2-1, the complete variable domain reads DTGVSQNPRHKITKRGQNVTFRCDPISEHNRLYWYRQTLGQGPEFLTYFQNEAQLEKSRLLSDRFSAERPKGSFSTLEIQRTEQGDSAMYLCASSLKAREQFFGPGTRLTVL.

The chain uses TRBV14 and TRBJ2-2, with TRBD1 identical over 7 bases. CDR1 SGHDN and CDR2 FVKESK come from the germline V gene. This CDR3 comprises 17 residues. V trimming: 2 bases; J trimming: 1 base; junction bases outside the gene matches: 7. CDR3 residues: CASSQSIWDRNTGELFF. CDR3 DNA: TGTGCCAGCAGCCAATCCATATGGGACAGGAACACCGGGGAGCTGTTTTTT.

This sequence joins TRBV20-1 and TRBJ2-4, with TRBD1 matching over 7 bases. The CDR3 contains 14 residues. Germline values: CDR1 DFQATT, CDR2 SNEGSKA (reference sequence). Trimming took 0 bases from V and 6 from J; bases not matched to a gene: 5. The CDR3 loop reads CSARERRQGNIQYF. In DNA form, the CDR3 reads TGCAGTGCTAGAGAGAGGCGACAGGGAAACATTCAGTACTTC.

About this clonotype: Being one base from a much bigger clone, this may be a read error. The V and J genes are TRBV3-1 and TRBJ2-7, with D hard to call. Germline V gene data show CDR1 as LGHDT and CDR2 as YNNKEL (reference sequence). The V and J ends lost 0 bases and 7 bases respectively, with 10 bases between them. The CDR3 is 13 residues long. The CDR3 loop reads CASSQDRLHEQYF. The CDR3, as DNA: TGTGCCAGCAGCCAAGATCGGCTCCATGAGCAGTACTTC.

The V call is TRBV3-1, the J call TRBJ1-2, with no clear D. Looked up from germline, CDR1 is LGHDT and CDR2 is YNNKEL (reference sequence). V was shortened by 2 bases and J by 4 bases, with 5 bases between the two germline ends. This CDR3 has 12 residues. CDR3 amino acids: CASSQFSYGYTF. The CDR3 nucleotides are TGTGCCAGCAGCCAATTCAGCTATGGCTACACCTTC. Drawing the rest from reference TRBV3-1 and TRBJ1-2, the complete variable domain is DTAVSQTPKYLVTQMGNDKSIKCEQNLGHDTMYWYKQDSKKFLKIMFSYNNKELIINETVPNRFSPKSPDKAHLNLHINSLELGDSAVYFCASSQFSYGYTFGSGTRLTVV.

This clonotype was detected only once. Possible read error: a much larger clone is one base away. This sequence joins TRBV4-1 and TRBJ2-3; TRBD2 agrees at 8 bases. After removal of 4 bases from V and 8 bases from J, the junction contained 8 bases not matched to a gene. Germline-derived CDR1 and CDR2 are MGHRA and YSYEKL. The CDR3 totals 14 residues. The CDR3 DNA reads TGCGCCAGCAGCCCCGGGAGGGGGGCAGGTACGCAGTATTTT. Its translation is CASSPGRGAGTQYF.

This clonotype was detected only a few times. The V call is TRBV5-1, the J call TRBJ2-1; tentatively, D is TRBD2 (6 bases). CDR3 length: 16 amino acids. CDR1 SGHRS and CDR2 YFSETQ come from the germline V gene. Trimming took off 5 bases at V and 9 bases at J, with 24 bases between the two ends. CDR3 region: CASSSPGLTAFGEQFF. CDR3 nucleotides: TGCGCCAGCAGTTCGCCGGGACTCACCGCCTTCGGTGAGCAGTTCTTC.

The chain joins TRBV2 to TRBJ2-4; 7 bases fit TRBD1. Germline V gives CDR1 SNHLY, CDR2 FYNNEI. CDR3 length: 12 residues. With 4 bases clipped from V and 15 bases from J, the junction kept 9 bases outside the gene matches. The CDR3 DNA reads as TGTGCCAGCAGTGGAAGACAGGGACGTGGGTACTTC. The encoded protein is CASSGRQGRGYF.

This clonotype has just a few counts. The V gene is TRBV5-1, the J gene TRBJ1-1, with D hard to call. The CDR3 runs to 14 residues. Germline V gene lookup returns CDR1 SGHRS and CDR2 YFSETQ. V was shortened by 0 bases and J by 1 base, with 7 bases between the two germline ends. The CDR3 here is CASSLEWGNTEAFF. The CDR3 DNA reads as TGCGCCAGCAGCTTGGAGTGGGGGAACACTGAAGCTTTCTTT.

The chain is built from TRBV12-3 or TRBV12-4 and TRBJ2-5, with D tentatively TRBD1 (6 bases). V was trimmed by 6 bases and J by 2 bases, leaving 10 bases between them. This CDR3 region has 13 residues. CDR3 in DNA: TGTGCCAGCAGGGCAGGGGAACAAGAGACCCAGTACTTC. It yields the protein CASRAGEQETQYF.

The sample holds a few counts of this clonotype. The V call is TRBV9, the J call TRBJ1-1, with D possibly matching TRBD1 (5 bases). CDR1 and CDR2 (germline): SGDLS, YYNGEE. V lost 3 bases to trimming and J lost 3 bases, with 18 bases between them. This CDR3 region has 16 residues. CDR3 region: CASSAQGEGRDTEAFF. For the CDR3, the DNA is TGTGCCAGCAGCGCCCAGGGCGAGGGTCGGGACACTGAAGCTTTCTTT.

Note on this clonotype: Compared with germline, one end of the junction differs, possibly owing to a read error. The rearrangement joins TRBV5-1 to TRBJ2-1, with 8 bases matching TRBD2. Germline assignment: CDR1 SGHRS and CDR2 YFSETQ. The CDR3 covers 14 residues. CDR3 coding DNA: TGCGCCGGCAGCCTGCCGGGACTAGTACAAGAGCAGTTCTTC. Its protein product is CAGSLPGLVQEQFF.

This clonotype has ten or more counts. The V and J genes are TRBV10-3 and TRBJ2-3, with 7 bases fitting TRBD1. This CDR3 spans 15 amino acids. The trim removed 4 bases at V and 4 bases at J, leaving 8 bases unmatched. Germline CDR1 ENHRY, CDR2 SYGVKD. The CDR3 region has the DNA TGTGCCATCAGTGGGCTCCGGGACAGCCCAGATACGCAGTATTTT. Translating gives CAISGLRDSPDTQYF.

In this sample, this clonotype turned up a few times. The chain recombines TRBV24-1 with TRBJ1-5; the D gene is possibly TRBD1 (5 bases). The length of the CDR3 is 13 residues. V lost 4 bases to trimming and J lost 2 bases, with 5 bases between them. The germline V gene has CDR1 KGHDR and CDR2 SFDVKD. The CDR3 region has the DNA TGTGCCACCAGTGAAGGGGGCAATCAGCCCCAGCATTTT. Its protein product is CATSEGGNQPQHF.

This clonotype was found a few times. The CDR3 nucleotides read TGCAGTGTTAAGACAGGCTGGAGCACTGAAGCTTTCTTT. Encoded protein: CSVKTGWSTEAFF. The J gene is TRBJ1-1, the V gene TRBV20-1; tentatively, D is TRBD1 (6 bases). The V end was cut by 7 bases, the J end by 4 bases, with 16 bases between. This CDR3 is 13 amino acids long. Germline V gene lookup returns CDR1 DFQATT and CDR2 SNEGSKA (reference sequence).

This clonotype appeared many times. The genes are TRBV20-1 and TRBJ2-7; D uncertain. Deletions cut 0 bases from V and 2 bases from J, with 11 bases between. The length of the CDR3 is 14 residues. Germline CDR1 is DFQATT and CDR2 is SNEGSKA (reference sequence). The CDR3 loop is CSARDLERTYEQYF. CDR3 DNA sequence: TGCAGTGCTAGAGATCTGGAAAGGACCTACGAGCAGTACTTC.

The chain carries TRBV20-1 and TRBJ2-5; 9 positions agree with TRBD2. The CDR3 has 16 residues. Germline lookup yields CDR1 DFQATT and CDR2 SNEGSKA (reference sequence). The J segment lost 11 bases and the V segment lost 0 bases, leaving 16 bases of the junction unmatched. The CDR3 DNA is TGCAGTGCTAGAGACCCCTCTAGCGGGGCGAACAATAAGCAGTACTTC. Translated, it gives CSARDPSSGANNKQYF.